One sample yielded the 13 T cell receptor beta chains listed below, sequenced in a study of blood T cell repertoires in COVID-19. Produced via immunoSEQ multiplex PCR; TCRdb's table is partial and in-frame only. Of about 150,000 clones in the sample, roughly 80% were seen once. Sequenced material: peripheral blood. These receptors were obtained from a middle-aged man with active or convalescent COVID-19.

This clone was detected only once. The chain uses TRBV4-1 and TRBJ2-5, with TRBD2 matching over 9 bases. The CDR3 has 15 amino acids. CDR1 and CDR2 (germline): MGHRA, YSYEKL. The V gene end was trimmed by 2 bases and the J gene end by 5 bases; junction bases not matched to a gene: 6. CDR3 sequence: CASSQWGGRGETQYF. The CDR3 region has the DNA TGCGCCAGCAGCCAATGGGGCGGGAGGGGGGAGACCCAGTACTTC.

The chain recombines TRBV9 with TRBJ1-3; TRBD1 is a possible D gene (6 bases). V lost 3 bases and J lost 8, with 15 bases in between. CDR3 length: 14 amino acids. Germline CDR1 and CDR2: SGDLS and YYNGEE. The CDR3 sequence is CASSATGFRDTIYF. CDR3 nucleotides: TGTGCCAGCAGCGCCACAGGGTTTCGGGACACCATATATTTT.

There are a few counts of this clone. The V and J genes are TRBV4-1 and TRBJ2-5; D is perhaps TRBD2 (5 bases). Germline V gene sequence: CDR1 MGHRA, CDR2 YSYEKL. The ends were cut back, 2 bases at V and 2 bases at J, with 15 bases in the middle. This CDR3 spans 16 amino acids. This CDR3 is CASSQTEGEYQETQYF. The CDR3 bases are TGCGCCAGCAGCCAAACAGAGGGAGAATATCAAGAGACCCAGTACTTC.

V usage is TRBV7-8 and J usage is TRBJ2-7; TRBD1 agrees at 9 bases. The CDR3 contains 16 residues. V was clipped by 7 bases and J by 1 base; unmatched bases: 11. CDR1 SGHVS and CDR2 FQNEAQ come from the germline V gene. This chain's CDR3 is CASKLHPGQGSYEQYF. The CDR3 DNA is TGTGCCAGCAAATTACACCCGGGACAGGGATCCTACGAGCAGTACTTC.

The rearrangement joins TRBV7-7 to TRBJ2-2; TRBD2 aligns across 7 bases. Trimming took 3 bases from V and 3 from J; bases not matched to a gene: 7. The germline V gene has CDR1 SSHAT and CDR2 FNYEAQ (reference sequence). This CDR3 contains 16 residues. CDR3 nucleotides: TGTGCCAGCAGCTTGGATCCCCGGGGGGACACCGGGGAGCTGTTTTTT. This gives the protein CASSLDPRGDTGELFF.

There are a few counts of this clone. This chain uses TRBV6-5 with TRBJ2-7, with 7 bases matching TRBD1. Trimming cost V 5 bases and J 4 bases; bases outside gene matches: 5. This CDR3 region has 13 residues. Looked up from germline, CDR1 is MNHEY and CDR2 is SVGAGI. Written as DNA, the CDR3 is TGTGCCAGCAGTCCGCGGACAGGTTACGAGCAGTACTTC. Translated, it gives CASSPRTGYEQYF.

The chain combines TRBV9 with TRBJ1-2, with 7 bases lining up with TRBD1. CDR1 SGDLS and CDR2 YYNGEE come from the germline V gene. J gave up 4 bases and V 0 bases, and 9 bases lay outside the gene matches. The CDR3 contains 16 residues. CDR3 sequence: CASSVGGRDSFYGYTF. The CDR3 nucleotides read TGTGCCAGCAGCGTAGGAGGCCGGGACAGTTTCTATGGCTACACCTTC.

Here the CDR3 DNA reads TGTGCCAGCAGCTTAGGCGGGACAGCTAGCACAGATACGCAGTATTTT. This sequence encodes CASSLGGTASTDTQYF. V and J are TRBV7-9 and TRBJ2-3, with a tentative D call TRBD1 (7 bases). Germline-derived CDR1 and CDR2 are SEHNR and FQNEAQ (reference sequence). V was trimmed by 1 base and J by 0 bases, leaving 11 bases between them. The CDR3 runs to 16 residues.

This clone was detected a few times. CDR3 bases: TGTGCCAGCAGCCAAGGGCTCAGGCACTATGGCTACACCTTC. Protein: CASSQGLRHYGYTF. The rearrangement uses TRBV3-1 (or the pseudogene TRBV3-2) and TRBJ1-2; D unresolved. Per the germline V gene, CDR1 is LGHDT and CDR2 is YNNKEL (reference sequence). The CDR3 totals 14 residues. V lost 1 base and J 3 bases, leaving 9 bases between the germline ends.

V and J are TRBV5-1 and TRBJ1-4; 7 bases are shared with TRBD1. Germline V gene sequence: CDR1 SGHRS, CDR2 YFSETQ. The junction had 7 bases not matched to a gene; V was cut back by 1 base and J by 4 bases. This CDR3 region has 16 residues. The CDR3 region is CASSLLGTAINEKLFF. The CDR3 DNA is TGCGCCAGCAGCTTGCTCGGGACAGCCATTAATGAAAAACTGTTTTTT.

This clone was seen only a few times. CDR3 bases: TGTGCCAGCAGCTCGGGTAGGCAGCAGTACTTC. Amino acid sequence: CASSSGRQQYF. The chain couples TRBV5-6 to TRBJ2-7; D unresolved. Trimming shortened V by 3 bases and J by 8 bases, and 9 bases separated the two germline ends. The CDR3 is made up of 11 amino acids. CDR1 is SGHDT, CDR2 YYEEEE, per germline.

The DNA of the CDR3 is TGTGCCAGCAGCGTGGGACTAGCGGGCTTCACCGGGGAGCTGTTTTTT. This gives the protein CASSVGLAGFTGELFF. V usage is TRBV5-6 and J usage is TRBJ2-2; TRBD2 agrees at 12 bases. The CDR3 runs 16 residues. V shed 4 bases, J shed 4 bases, and the junction held 5 bases outside the gene matches. Germline V gene lookup returns CDR1 SGHDT and CDR2 YYEEEE.

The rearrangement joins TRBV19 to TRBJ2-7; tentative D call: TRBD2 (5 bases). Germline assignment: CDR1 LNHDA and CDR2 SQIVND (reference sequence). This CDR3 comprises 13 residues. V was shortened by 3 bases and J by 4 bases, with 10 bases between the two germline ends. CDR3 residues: CASSIVSGYEQYF. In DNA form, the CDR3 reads TGTGCCAGTAGTATTGTATCGGGGTACGAGCAGTACTTC.